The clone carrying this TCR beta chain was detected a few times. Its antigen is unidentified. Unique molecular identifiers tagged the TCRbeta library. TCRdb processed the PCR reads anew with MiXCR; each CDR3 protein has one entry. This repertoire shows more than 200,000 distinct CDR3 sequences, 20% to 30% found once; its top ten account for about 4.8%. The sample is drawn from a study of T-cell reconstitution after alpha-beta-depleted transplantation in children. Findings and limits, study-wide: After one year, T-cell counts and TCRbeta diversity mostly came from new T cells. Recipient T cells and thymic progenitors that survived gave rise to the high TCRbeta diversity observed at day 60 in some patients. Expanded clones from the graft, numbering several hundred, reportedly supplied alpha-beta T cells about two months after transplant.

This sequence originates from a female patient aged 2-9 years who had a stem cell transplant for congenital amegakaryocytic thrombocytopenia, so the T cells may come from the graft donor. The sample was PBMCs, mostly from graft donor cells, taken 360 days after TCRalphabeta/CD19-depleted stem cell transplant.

CDR3 bases: TGCGCCAGCAGCTCAGGTTCCAGCGCAGGCACAGATACGCAGTATTTT. This gives the protein CASSSGSSAGTDTQYF. The J gene is TRBJ2-3, the V gene TRBV5-1; the D is unclear. Trimming took off 3 bases at V and 1 base at J, with 15 bases between the two ends. Per germline, CDR1 SGHRS and CDR2 YFSETQ. The CDR3 sequence is 16 residues long.